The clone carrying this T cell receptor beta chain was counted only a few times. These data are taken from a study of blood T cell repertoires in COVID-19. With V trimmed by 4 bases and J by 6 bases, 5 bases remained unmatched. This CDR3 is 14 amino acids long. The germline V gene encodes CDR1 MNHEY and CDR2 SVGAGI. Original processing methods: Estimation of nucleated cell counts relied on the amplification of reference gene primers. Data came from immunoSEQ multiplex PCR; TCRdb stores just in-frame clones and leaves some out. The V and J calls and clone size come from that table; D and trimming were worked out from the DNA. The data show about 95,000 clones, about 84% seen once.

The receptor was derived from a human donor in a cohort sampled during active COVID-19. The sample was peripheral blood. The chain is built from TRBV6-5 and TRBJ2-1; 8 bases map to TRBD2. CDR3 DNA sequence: TGTGCCAGCAGTTCAAGGACTAGCACCAATGAGCAGTTCTTC. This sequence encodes CASSSRTSTNEQFF.